This TCR beta chain was documented in a study of T cell changes during pregnancy in multiple sclerosis (dated by TCRdb to between 2019 and 2020). Regarding the study in general: The study examined how the T cell repertoire changed over the course of pregnancy in women with multiple sclerosis.

Libraries came from the immunoSEQ multiplex PCR assay. TCRdb provides this immuneACCESS table in a form limited to in-frame rearrangements. Some clones are lacking; in checked studies, under half of them reflect an unresolved V gene, and why the rest are absent is not known. Here the sample has more than 90,000 clones; more than 85% occur a single time. The ten largest clones take up about 3.1% of the sample. This clone has only a few counts. It has no known antigen specificity. Per-base quality was not reported, and no clone a single base away is much larger than it. Its CDR3 holds 20 amino acids, cysteine through phenylalanine. The CDR3 DNA has 60 bases and is translated from base 1.

The material sequenced was peripheral blood, taken in the second trimester of pregnancy. The chain joins TRBV21-1 to TRBJ1-1. TRBV21-1 is flagged as a pseudogene. The sequence was collected from a female donor with multiple sclerosis, enrolled in a pregnancy study. The CDR3 is CASSLISPRFSLGGPTEAFF. The nucleotides read TGTGCCAGCAGCCTTATTTCACCTCGATTTTCATTGGGGGGGCCCACTGAAGCTTTCTTT.